Shown below are 5 T cell receptor beta chains from a single sample sequenced in a study of tumor and adjacent non-tumor tissue in lung cancer. RNA was extracted from bulk tissue without any cell sorting. Three rounds of nested PCR, following a modified ARM-PCR protocol, produced the TCRbeta library. TCRdb used MiXCR to reprocess the multiplex PCR reads, holding one entry per CDR3 protein. The data show tens of thousands of distinct CDR3 sequences, about 67% seen once. Sequencing was carried out using lung tumor tissue. Every receptor here comes from a man aged 55 to 70 with non-small cell lung cancer.

The chain recombines TRBV10-3 with TRBJ1-2, with D perhaps matching TRBD1 (6 bases). V shed 6 bases and J shed 11 bases, with 22 bases lying between them. Germline V gene sequence: CDR1 ENHRY, CDR2 SYGVKD. The CDR3 spans 14 residues. Here the CDR3 reads CAISPGQLNYLYTF. The CDR3 nucleotides read TGTGCCATCAGCCCAGGACAGCTTAACTATCTTTACACCTTC.

V usage is TRBV5-5 and J usage is TRBJ2-1, with 10 bases aligning to TRBD2. The CDR3 spans 16 residues. From germline, CDR1 is SGHKS and CDR2 YYEKEE (reference sequence). V gave up 8 bases and J gave up 6 bases; unmatched junction bases: 14. CDR3 DNA: TGTGCCAGGAGCCCGCTAGCGGGAGTATCCCCCAATGAGCAGTTCTTC. It encodes CARSPLAGVSPNEQFF.

V is TRBV11-1 and J is TRBJ2-2; D is uncertain. V dropped 5 bases and J dropped 8 bases, with 18 bases sitting between them. Germline assignment: CDR1 SGHAT and CDR2 FQDESV (reference sequence). The CDR3 spans 15 residues. CDR3 sequence reads: CASSRAESGTGELFF. As DNA, the CDR3 is TGTGCCAGCAGCCGTGCAGAGTCGGGCACTGGGGAGCTGTTTTTT.

V gene TRBV4-2 combines with J gene TRBJ2-4; D gene unclear. The CDR3 contains 16 residues. In germline, CDR1 is LGHNA, CDR2 YNFKEQ. The V end was cut by 3 bases, the J end by 6 bases, with 18 bases between. The CDR3 here is CASSQDAVPAANIQYF. CDR3 coding DNA: TGTGCCAGCAGCCAGGATGCGGTCCCCGCAGCAAACATTCAGTACTTC.

Turning to this clonotype: A much larger clone differs by one base, so this may be a read error. As DNA, the CDR3 is TGTGCCAGCGGCCTGGACAGTCAGTCCGGGGAGCTGTTTTTT. The encoded protein is CASGLDSQSGELFF. The V gene is TRBV11-2, the J gene TRBJ2-2; TRBD1 might be the D (6 bases). This CDR3 comprises 14 residues. Germline V gives CDR1 SGHAT, CDR2 FQNNGV. Trimming took off 8 bases at V and 6 bases at J, with 16 bases between the two ends.